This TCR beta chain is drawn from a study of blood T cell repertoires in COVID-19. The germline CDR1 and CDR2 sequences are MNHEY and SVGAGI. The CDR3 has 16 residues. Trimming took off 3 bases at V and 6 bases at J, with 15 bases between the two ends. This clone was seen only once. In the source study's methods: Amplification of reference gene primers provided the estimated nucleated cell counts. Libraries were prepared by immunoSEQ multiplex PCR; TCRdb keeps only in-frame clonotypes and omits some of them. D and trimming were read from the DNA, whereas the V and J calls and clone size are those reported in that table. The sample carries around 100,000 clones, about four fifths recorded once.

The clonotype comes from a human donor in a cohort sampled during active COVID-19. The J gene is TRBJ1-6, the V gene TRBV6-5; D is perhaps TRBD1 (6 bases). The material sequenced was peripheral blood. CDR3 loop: CASSYTSGQRNSPLHF. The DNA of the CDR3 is TGTGCCAGCAGTTATACCTCGGGACAACGTAATTCACCCCTCCACTTT.